Shown below are 26 T cell receptor beta chains from a single sample sequenced in a study of T cells in Graves' hyperthyroidism and ophthalmopathy. Amplification targeted TCR beta CDR3 regions from RNA transcripts. TCR CDR3 underwent first-round RT-PCR with the HTBI primer set. TCRdb fed the multiplex PCR reads into MiXCR, producing one record per CDR3 protein. The sample has approximately 620,000 distinct CDR3 sequences; about 15% are singletons. The sequenced material came from blood. These receptors were taken from a woman in her 30s with Graves' hyperthyroidism that later progressed to Graves' ophthalmopathy.

This clonotype has ten or more counts. The chain employs TRBV18 and TRBJ2-7; D is undetermined. Germline CDR1 is KGHSH and CDR2 is LQKENI. Trimming left V 6 bases short and J 4 bases short, with 7 bases between. This CDR3 spans 11 amino acids. The CDR3 loop reads CASSEQYEQYF. As DNA, the CDR3 is TGTGCCAGCTCTGAACAGTACGAGCAGTACTTC.

The J gene is TRBJ2-7, the V gene TRBV27, with 7 bases fitting TRBD2. V lost 7 bases and J lost 2; bases outside the gene matches: 5. CDR1 MNHEY and CDR2 SMNVEV come from the germline V gene (reference sequence). CDR3 size: 13 residues. The CDR3 here is CASIKAGTYEQYF. DNA for the CDR3: TGTGCCAGCATTAAAGCGGGAACCTACGAGCAGTACTTC.

This clonotype was recorded many times. The V call is TRBV5-5, the J call TRBJ2-3, with 8 bases that match TRBD2. From germline, CDR1 is SGHKS and CDR2 YYEKEE (reference sequence). V shed 1 base, J shed 5 bases, and the junction held 6 bases outside the gene matches. This CDR3 comprises 15 residues. This CDR3 is CASSLRSGSGDTQYF. For the CDR3, the DNA is TGTGCCAGCAGCTTGCGAAGCGGGAGTGGAGATACGCAGTATTTT.

J is TRBJ1-2 and V is TRBV5-6; possibly TRBD1 for D (6 bases). The CDR3 is 14 amino acids. Trimming removed 1 base from V and 4 bases from J, with 11 bases in between. The germline gives CDR1 SGHDT, CDR2 YYEEEE. CDR3 loop: CASSLTTGIYGYTF. The CDR3 bases are TGTGCCAGCAGCTTGACCACAGGGATCTATGGCTACACCTTC.

The chain is built from TRBV27 and TRBJ2-2, with TRBD2 matching over 7 bases. This CDR3 contains 12 residues. Trimming at V came to 8 bases and at J to 6 bases, leaving 3 bases not matched to a gene. The germline V gene has CDR1 MNHEY and CDR2 SMNVEV (reference sequence). The DNA of the CDR3 is TGTGCCAGCTCTACTAGCGCCGGGGAGCTGTTTTTT. Encoded protein: CASSTSAGELFF.

This clonotype was observed many times. The gene calls are TRBV7-9 and TRBJ2-7, with D perhaps TRBD2 (5 bases). The V gene lost 7 bases and the J gene lost 7 bases, with 17 bases spanning the gap. Per the germline V gene, CDR1 is SEHNR and CDR2 is FQNEAQ (reference sequence). The CDR3 length is 13 residues. The CDR3: CASTGNWSREQYF. The CDR3, as DNA: TGTGCCAGCACCGGGAATTGGTCACGAGAGCAGTACTTC.

This clonotype was picked up a small number of times. The chain is built from TRBV12-3 or TRBV12-4 and TRBJ2-2; D is ambiguous. With 6 bases removed from V and 6 bases from J, the gap between germline ends came to 11 bases. The CDR3 contains 13 residues. The DNA for the CDR3 is TGTGCCAGCAGCCCACAGCGTTCCGGGGAGCTGTTTTTT. This codes for CASSPQRSGELFF.

The chain carries TRBV4-2 and TRBJ1-1, with D possibly TRBD1 on 5 matching bases. The length of the CDR3 is 15 residues. The germline gives CDR1 LGHNA, CDR2 YNFKEQ. V was trimmed by 3 bases and J by 0 bases, leaving 11 bases between them. The CDR3 sequence: CASSQGQGLNTEAFF. The CDR3 DNA reads TGTGCCAGCAGCCAGGGGCAGGGCCTGAACACTGAAGCTTTCTTT.

This clonotype was seen a few times. V gene TRBV11-3 combines with J gene TRBJ2-2; D is uncertain. Trimming took 10 bases from V and 0 from J, leaving 6 bases between them. This CDR3 has 12 amino acids. Germline V gives CDR1 SGHNT, CDR2 YENEEA. The CDR3 protein is CAIQANTGELFF. The CDR3, as DNA: TGTGCCATTCAAGCGAACACCGGGGAGCTGTTTTTT.

In this sample, this clonotype turned up many times. V and J are TRBV12-3 or TRBV12-4 and TRBJ2-2; D ambiguous. V shed 3 bases and J shed 4 bases, with 15 bases lying between them. CDR3 length: 16 residues. CDR3 region: CASSLGSEALTGELFF. CDR3 in DNA: TGTGCCAGCAGTTTGGGCTCCGAAGCACTCACCGGGGAGCTGTTTTTT.

The rearrangement links TRBV4-1 to TRBJ2-5; 7 bases agree with TRBD2. CDR3 length: 18 amino acids. Germline CDR1 MGHRA, CDR2 YSYEKL. The junction had 19 bases not matched to a gene; V was cut back by 4 bases and J by 5 bases. Here the CDR3 DNA reads TGCGCCAGCAGCCCGGGGGTGGCGGGTCTAGCGGAACAGGAGACCCAGTACTTC. Protein product: CASSPGVAGLAEQETQYF.

This clonotype was seen at least ten times. V is TRBV7-9 and J is TRBJ2-7; D remains unclear. V was clipped by 5 bases and J by 7 bases, with 9 bases between them. Germline V lookup: CDR1 SEHNR, CDR2 FQNEAQ (reference sequence). The CDR3 extends over 11 amino acids. The CDR3 coding sequence is TGTGCCAGCAGCCGGACGGCGGAGCAGTACTTC. Translated: CASSRTAEQYF.

This clonotype was counted only a few times. The chain uses TRBV19 and TRBJ2-7; D is perhaps TRBD2 (6 bases). The CDR3 is 16 residues long. Germline CDR1 is LNHDA and CDR2 is SQIVND (reference sequence). Trimming pared 0 bases from V and 4 bases from J, leaving 16 bases between. CDR3 loop: CASSIEGRGIAYEQYF. In nucleotides, the CDR3 is TGTGCCAGTAGTATAGAGGGGCGCGGGATTGCTTACGAGCAGTACTTC.

The chain carries TRBV9 and TRBJ2-3; a possible D gene is TRBD2 (5 bases). The CDR3 is made up of 14 amino acids. Trimming left V 6 bases short and J 8 bases short, with 19 bases between. CDR1 and CDR2 (germline): SGDLS, YYNGEE. CDR3 amino acids: CASTSGGWGGTQYF. The CDR3 bases are TGTGCCAGCACCTCCGGCGGGTGGGGTGGTACGCAGTATTTT.

In this sample, this clonotype turned up a few times. The chain carries TRBV4-3 and TRBJ1-2; D unresolved. V dropped 3 bases and J dropped 4 bases, with 15 bases sitting between them. Germline V gene lookup returns CDR1 LGHNA and CDR2 YSLEER. The CDR3 runs 15 residues. The CDR3 sequence: CASSQAGEPAYGYTF. Here the CDR3 DNA reads TGCGCCAGCAGCCAGGCCGGGGAGCCGGCCTATGGCTACACCTTC.

There are many counts of this clonotype. This chain links TRBV4-3 with TRBJ1-4, with D possibly TRBD1 on 6 matching bases. Deletions cut 1 base from V and 7 bases from J, with 13 bases between. This CDR3 contains 15 residues. Germline loops: CDR1 LGHNA, CDR2 YSLEER. The CDR3: CASSQGTAEGEKLFF. CDR3 nucleotides: TGCGCCAGCAGCCAAGGGACAGCCGAGGGTGAAAAACTGTTTTTT.

This clonotype showed up just once. The chain recombines TRBV25-1 with TRBJ2-1; 11 bases agree with TRBD2. The V segment lost 10 bases and the J segment 11 bases; nucleotides outside the gene matches: 19. Germline V gene sequence: CDR1 MGHDK, CDR2 SYGVNS. This CDR3 comprises 16 residues. DNA of the CDR3: TGTGCCACCCTGGGGGTAGCGGGAGGGCCTGAGGACCAGCAGTTCTTC. Protein: CATLGVAGGPEDQQFF.

V gene TRBV12-3 or TRBV12-4 combines with J gene TRBJ2-2, with 9 positions matching TRBD1. There are 18 residues in the CDR3. V shed 6 bases, J shed 5 bases, and the junction held 16 bases outside the gene matches. CDR3 sequence reads: CASRRGQGPVILTGELFF. CDR3 nucleotides: TGTGCCAGCAGGAGGGGACAGGGACCTGTTATTTTGACCGGGGAGCTGTTTTTT.

This clonotype was counted ten times or more. The rearrangement joins TRBV7-9 to TRBJ2-7; 12 positions agree with TRBD1. This CDR3 region has 17 residues. Looked up from germline, CDR1 is SEHNR and CDR2 is FQNEAQ (reference sequence). The V segment lost 5 bases and the J segment 3 bases; nucleotides outside the gene matches: 11. This CDR3 reads CASSAAGQGASDYEQYF. CDR3 coding DNA: TGTGCCAGCAGCGCTGCGGGACAGGGGGCTAGTGACTACGAGCAGTACTTC.

This clonotype occurred many times. The chain joins TRBV27 to TRBJ2-7, with 11 bases fitting TRBD2. The length of the CDR3 is 15 residues. The ends lost 5 bases at V and 8 bases at J; junction bases unmatched: 11. The germline CDR1 and CDR2 sequences are MNHEY and SMNVEV (reference sequence). CDR3 loop: CASSPSTSGTVKQYF. For the CDR3, the DNA is TGTGCCAGCAGTCCCTCGACTAGCGGGACTGTGAAGCAGTACTTC.

This clonotype was counted ten times or more. This chain links TRBV6-2 or TRBV6-3 with TRBJ2-5, with 12 positions matching TRBD2. V lost 2 bases and J lost 1; bases outside the gene matches: 8. Germline CDR1 is MNHEY and CDR2 is SVGEGT. The CDR3 has 18 residues. CDR3 loop: CASSYAGGTSGPQETQYF. The CDR3 DNA is TGTGCCAGCAGTTACGCCGGAGGGACTAGCGGGCCCCAAGAGACCCAGTACTTC.

On this clonotype: With a much larger clone just one base away, this may be a read error. The V call is TRBV30, the J call TRBJ2-2; D call uncertain. The CDR3 is made up of 11 amino acids. CDR1 is GTSNPN, CDR2 SVGIG, per germline (reference sequence). In nucleotides, the CDR3 is TGTGCCTGGAGTGGCACCGCGGAGCTGTTTTTT. Its protein is CAWSGTAELFF.

This clonotype has a count of ten or more. The V gene is TRBV18, the J gene TRBJ1-1, with D possibly matching TRBD1 (5 bases). Trimming removed 5 bases from V and 6 bases from J, with 19 bases in between. The CDR3 extends over 15 amino acids. Per germline, CDR1 KGHSH and CDR2 LQKENI. CDR3 protein: CASSTIDKGYPEAFF. For the CDR3, the DNA is TGTGCCAGCTCAACTATCGATAAGGGGTACCCTGAAGCTTTCTTT.

This clonotype was observed at least ten times. The V gene is TRBV27, the J gene TRBJ1-1; weak D call: TRBD1 (5 bases). Germline V gene lookup returns CDR1 MNHEY and CDR2 SMNVEV (reference sequence). V gave up 1 base and J gave up 7 bases, with 10 bases separating them. There are 13 residues in the CDR3. CDR3 region: CASSLYGDDEAFF. CDR3 bases: TGTGCCAGCAGTTTATATGGGGACGATGAAGCTTTCTTT.

This clonotype was seen at least ten times. The genes are TRBV6-9 and TRBJ2-2; 7 nucleotides agree with TRBD2. After removal of 4 bases from V and 7 bases from J, the junction contained 6 bases not matched to a gene. CDR3 size: 14 residues. CDR1 and CDR2 from the germline V gene are MNHGY and SVAAGI. The CDR3 region is CASSFSAGDGELFF. The CDR3 nucleotides are TGTGCCAGCAGTTTTTCGGCGGGAGACGGGGAGCTGTTTTTT.

The chain recombines TRBV6-6 with TRBJ1-2; D unclear. Per germline, CDR1 MNHNY and CDR2 SVGAGI (reference sequence). The V gene lost 0 bases and the J gene lost 3 bases, with 5 bases spanning the gap. This CDR3 comprises 13 residues. The CDR3 DNA sequence: TGTGCCAGCAGTTACTCCGCAGACTATGGCTACACCTTC. Its protein is CASSYSADYGYTF.